Sequencing of this T cell receptor (beta chain) was carried out in a study of T cells in Graves' hyperthyroidism and ophthalmopathy. This clonotype was counted ten times or more. Criteria for exclusion of patients were uncontrolled infection, other autoimmune disease, pregnancy or lactation. RNA transcripts yielded amplified TCR beta CDR3 regions. A first-round RT-PCR of the TCR CDR3 used the HTBI primer set. TCRdb analysed the multiplex PCR reads with MiXCR anew, one entry per CDR3 protein. The sample records 300,000 to 450,000 distinct CDR3 sequences, roughly 18% being singletons. The sequencing input was blood. The source is a woman in her 40s with Graves' ophthalmopathy.

The CDR3 DNA is TGTGCCAGGAGACTAGCGGATTCCTACGAGCAGTACTTC. Amino acid sequence: CARRLADSYEQYF. V and J are TRBV2 and TRBJ2-7; 9 positions match TRBD2. The CDR3 runs to 13 residues. From germline, CDR1 is SNHLY and CDR2 FYNNEI. Trimming took 9 bases from V and 1 from J; bases not matched to a gene: 4.